A single T cell receptor (beta chain) is shown here with its context. Its antigen is not known. These data belong to a study of T cell repertoires in cytomegalovirus infection. Background on the study: HLA-B-restricted CMV epitopes that are well studied, plus recently identified HLA-C-restricted ones, were used by the study. In public TCR beta signatures, there were indications of both CMV infection and matching HLA type.

TCRdb reprocessed the reads with MiXCR, giving one entry per CDR3 protein. The profile shows about 770,000 distinct CDR3 sequences, 29% of them singletons. The study's findings and limits: The ex vivo response was dominated by HLA-C-restricted CMV-specific TCR beta clonotypes. Summed frequency of shared TCR beta families picked out CMV carriers who also had the relevant HLA.

The clonotype was recovered from a human donor in good health (CMV status not recorded). Some clones in this sample may be carry-over from other donors' samples. This specimen was cultured CD8+ T cells from PBMCs, taken from culture after CMV antigen stimulation.

CDR3 nucleotide sequence: TGTGCCAGCAGCTTAGGGGTAGGAAAACATGAGCAGTTCTTC. Residues: CASSLGVGKHEQFF. The gene calls are TRBV7-8 and TRBJ2-1; D unclear. V was shortened by 1 base and J by 8 bases, with 12 bases between the two germline ends. The length of the CDR3 is 14 residues. Per germline, CDR1 SGHVS and CDR2 FQNEAQ. Variable domain in full (rest from reference TRBV7-8 and TRBJ2-1): GAGVSQSPRYKVAKRGQDVALRCDPISGHVSLFWYQQALGQGPEFLTYFQNEAQLDKSGLPSDRFFAERPEGSVSTLKIQRTQQEDSAVYLCASSLGVGKHEQFFGPGTRLTVL.